Following are 12 T cell receptor beta chains from one sample sequenced in a study of vaccination effects on CD4 cells after COVID-19. The antigens for these receptors are not known. Profiled with immunoSEQ multiplex PCR; TCRdb holds only in-frame clones, not every one. The sample holds roughly 63,000 clones, roughly 80% seen once. ViraFEST used viral peptide pools to expand antigen-specific CD4+ T cells before sequencing. Scientists isolated CD4+ T cells after a roughly 9-day culture period ended. Neither prior SARS-CoV-2 infection nor positive nucleocapsid antibodies were present in the vaccine recipients. Sequencing was performed on CD4+ T cells from PBMCs cultured with SARS-CoV-2 spike peptides, taken before COVID-19 vaccination. The receptors shown here come from a human donor who received a COVID-19 vaccine.

The chain combines TRBV7-2 with TRBJ2-1, with a tentative D call TRBD1 (6 bases). The CDR3 runs 15 residues. The V gene lost 0 bases and the J gene lost 6 bases, with 12 bases spanning the gap. The germline V gene encodes CDR1 SGHTA and CDR2 FQGNSA. CDR3 protein: CASSLAPTGANEQFF. In DNA, the CDR3 is TGTGCCAGCAGCTTAGCCCCGACAGGAGCCAATGAGCAGTTCTTC.

The chain employs TRBV7-3 and TRBJ2-2; perhaps TRBD1 as D (5 bases). The length of the CDR3 is 15 residues. The germline gives CDR1 SGHTA, CDR2 FQGTGA. Trimming pared 5 bases from V and 5 bases from J, leaving 15 bases between. CDR3 sequence reads: CASSPRDSSTGELFF. The CDR3, as DNA: TGTGCCAGCAGCCCCCGCGACAGTTCTACCGGGGAGCTGTTTTTT.

V is TRBV6-5 and J is TRBJ2-7, with D perhaps TRBD1 or TRBD2 (6 bases each). The CDR3 sequence is 11 residues long. Germline lookup yields CDR1 MNHEY and CDR2 SVGAGI. CDR3 loop: CASSPPGGHNV. The DNA for the CDR3 is TGTGCCAGCAGCCCCCCTGGGGGGCACAACGTC.

The rearrangement links TRBV5-1 to TRBJ1-1, with D unresolved. V lost 1 base to trimming and J lost 0 bases, with 4 bases between them. Per germline, CDR1 SGHRS and CDR2 YFSETQ. The CDR3 consists of 13 residues. CDR3 sequence: CASSLRMNTEAFF. For the CDR3, the DNA is TGCGCCAGCAGCTTGCGTATGAACACTGAAGCTTTCTTT.

V is TRBV5-1 and J is TRBJ2-2; 8 bases agree with TRBD1. This CDR3 spans 17 amino acids. V shed 2 bases, J shed 6 bases, and the junction held 12 bases outside the gene matches. Germline assignment: CDR1 SGHRS and CDR2 YFSETQ. The CDR3 loop is CASSLRRRTGFAGELFF. DNA for the CDR3: TGCGCCAGCAGCTTACGCCGGCGGACAGGGTTCGCCGGGGAGCTGTTTTTT.

The rearrangement joins TRBV4-1 to TRBJ1-1, with 7 bases identical to TRBD1. Germline CDR1 and CDR2: MGHRA and YSYEKL. V shed 7 bases, J shed 5 bases, and the junction held 10 bases outside the gene matches. CDR3 size: 14 residues. This chain's CDR3 is CASTPTGLETEAFF. The CDR3 bases are TGCGCCAGCACACCGACAGGGCTAGAGACTGAAGCTTTCTTT.

The chain is built from TRBV5-1 and TRBJ1-1, with D possibly TRBD1 on 6 matching bases. The germline V and J ends were trimmed by 0 bases and 4 bases, with 16 bases remaining between them. The CDR3 length is 16 residues. The germline V gene has CDR1 SGHRS and CDR2 YFSETQ. The CDR3: CASSLEAGVDGTEAFF. The CDR3 DNA reads TGCGCCAGCAGCTTGGAGGCAGGGGTTGACGGCACTGAAGCTTTCTTT.

CDR3 in DNA: TGCGCCAGCAGCTTGGACAAGAGGAACACCATATATTTT. This gives the protein CASSLDKRNTIYF. This rearrangement joins TRBV5-1 to TRBJ1-3; D gene ambiguous. CDR3 length: 13 amino acids. Germline V CDR1 and CDR2: SGHRS, YFSETQ. The V gene lost 0 bases and the J gene lost 7 bases, with 8 bases spanning the gap.

The genes are TRBV7-2 and TRBJ2-1; possible D gene TRBD1, 6 bases. Per germline, CDR1 SGHTA and CDR2 FQGNSA. CDR3 length equals 15 residues. The ends were cut back, 8 bases at V and 9 bases at J, with 23 bases in the middle. This CDR3 reads CASGFGTFRAAEQFF. The CDR3 bases are TGTGCCAGCGGTTTCGGGACATTTCGGGCTGCTGAGCAGTTCTTC.

This clone was observed a single time. The V call is TRBV7-2, the J call TRBJ1-2; D call uncertain. CDR3 length equals 12 residues. Deletions cut 5 bases from V and 8 bases from J, with 12 bases between. Per germline, CDR1 SGHTA and CDR2 FQGNSA. CDR3 amino acids: CASSPDVVGYTF. The CDR3 DNA reads as TGTGCCAGCAGCCCGGACGTGGTCGGCTACACCTTC.

The J gene is TRBJ2-3, the V gene TRBV10-1; 10 bases match TRBD2. The V gene end was trimmed by 4 bases and the J gene end by 0 bases; junction bases not matched to a gene: 4. The germline V gene has CDR1 WNHNN and CDR2 SYGVQD (reference sequence). There are 16 residues in the CDR3. CDR3 region: CASSALAGDSTDTQYF. In DNA form, the CDR3 reads TGCGCCAGCAGTGCCCTAGCGGGGGACAGCACAGATACGCAGTATTTT.

The chain joins TRBV9 to TRBJ2-2; tentative D call: TRBD1 (6 bases). Germline CDR1 and CDR2: SGDLS and YYNGEE. The V and J ends lost 1 base and 6 bases respectively, with 13 bases between them. This CDR3 contains 15 residues. CDR3 in amino acids: CASSVNGTPSGELFF. The CDR3 DNA reads as TGTGCCAGCAGCGTAAACGGGACACCTTCCGGGGAGCTGTTTTTT. The variable domain in full, completed from reference TRBV9 and TRBJ2-2, reads DSGVTQTPKHLITATGQRVTLRCSPRSGDLSVYWYQQSLDQGLQFLIQYYNGEERAKGNILERFSAQQFPDLHSELNLSSLELGDSALYFCASSVNGTPSGELFFGEGSRLTVL.